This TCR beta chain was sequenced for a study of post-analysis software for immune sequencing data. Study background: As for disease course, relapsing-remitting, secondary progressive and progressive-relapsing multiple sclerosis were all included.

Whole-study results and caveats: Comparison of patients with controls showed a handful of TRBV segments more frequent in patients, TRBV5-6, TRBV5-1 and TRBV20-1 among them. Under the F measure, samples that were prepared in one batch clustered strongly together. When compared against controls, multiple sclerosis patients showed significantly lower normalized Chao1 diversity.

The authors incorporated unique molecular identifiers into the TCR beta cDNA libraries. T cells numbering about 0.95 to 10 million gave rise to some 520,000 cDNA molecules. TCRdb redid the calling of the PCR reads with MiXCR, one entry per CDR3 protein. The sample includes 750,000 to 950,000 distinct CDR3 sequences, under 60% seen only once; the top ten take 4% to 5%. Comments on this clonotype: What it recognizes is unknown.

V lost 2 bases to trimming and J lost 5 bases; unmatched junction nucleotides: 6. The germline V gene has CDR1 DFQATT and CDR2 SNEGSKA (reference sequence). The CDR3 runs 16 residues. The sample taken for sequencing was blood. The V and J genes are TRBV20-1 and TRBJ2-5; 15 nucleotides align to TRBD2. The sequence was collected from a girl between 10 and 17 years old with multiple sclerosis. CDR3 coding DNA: TGCAGTGCTAGATCCGGGACTAGCGGGAGGCCCGAGACCCAGTACTTC. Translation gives CSARSGTSGRPETQYF.